The clone carrying this T cell receptor beta chain has just a few counts. This entry belongs to a study of OX40 agonist ivuxolimab in advanced cancers. Study summary: Partial responses occurred in Three dose-escalation patients, one with hepatocellular carcinoma and two with cutaneous melanoma.

V was cut by 3 bases and J by 7 bases, with 19 bases left in between. The germline CDR1 and CDR2 sequences are SGHRS and YFSETQ. The CDR3 contains 15 residues. Here immunoSEQ multiplex PCR was the method, and the copy in TCRdb shows in-frame clones only, minus some. The sample has approximately 55,000 clones, approximately 90% seen once. This chain joins TRBV5-1 and TRBJ1-1, with a tentative D call TRBD1 (5 bases). The sequencing used CD4+ or CD8+ T cells sorted from blood, collected in a trial of the OX40 agonist ivuxolimab. The sequence was obtained from an adult with an advanced solid tumor such as melanoma, head and neck, liver or kidney cancer. CDR3 loop: CASSSPGRADSEAFF. CDR3 in DNA: TGCGCCAGCAGCTCGCCGGGACGGGCAGACAGTGAAGCTTTCTTT.